This T cell receptor beta chain was sequenced for a study of Ad26.COV2.S vaccination and SARS-CoV-2 variants. Study-level background: It was the COV1001 Ad26.COV2.S trial arm that included the donor.

Only in-frame clones appear in the TCRdb table, and some are missing; sequencing was by immunoSEQ multiplex PCR. The data contain hundreds of thousands of clones, 85% to 90% of them singletons. Comments on this clone: Its antigen remains unknown.

Treatment in this sample: 15 to 20 received Ad26.COV2.S at low or high dose, single or two shots; about 5 received placebo; per-sample allocation not given. At day 63 after the first vaccine or placebo injection, samples were drawn. Boston provided a donor who was an adult aged 18-55 years. The study, taken as a whole, reports: Vaccinated and placebo-treated recipients had similar non-spike TCR breadth. Reportedly, spike-specific CD8+ and CD4+ T cell responses achieved substantial breadth once vaccination had taken place.

The sequenced sample was peripheral blood, obtained in a trial of Ad26.COV2.S vaccine versus placebo. The receptor was isolated from a person between 18 and 65 years old who received the Ad26.COV2.S COVID-19 vaccine or a placebo.

This CDR3 is CASSSSYEAFF. DNA of the CDR3: TGTGCCAGCAGTTCTAGTTACGAAGCTTTCTTT. This sequence joins TRBV6-5 and TRBJ1-1; D is unclear. This CDR3 is 11 amino acids long. V shed 4 bases and J shed 8 bases, with 8 bases lying between them. Germline CDR1 and CDR2: MNHEY and SVGAGI.